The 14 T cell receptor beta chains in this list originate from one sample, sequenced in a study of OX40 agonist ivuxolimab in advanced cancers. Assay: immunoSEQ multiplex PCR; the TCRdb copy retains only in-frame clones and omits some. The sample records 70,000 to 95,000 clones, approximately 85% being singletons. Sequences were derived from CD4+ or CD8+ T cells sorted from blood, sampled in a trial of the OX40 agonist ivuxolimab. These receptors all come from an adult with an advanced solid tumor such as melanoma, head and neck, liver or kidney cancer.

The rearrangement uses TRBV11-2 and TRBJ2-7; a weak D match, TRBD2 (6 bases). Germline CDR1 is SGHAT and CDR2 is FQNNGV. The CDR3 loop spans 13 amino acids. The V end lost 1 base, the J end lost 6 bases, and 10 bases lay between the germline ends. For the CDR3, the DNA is TGTGCCAGCAGCTTAGTAGAGGGAGGCGAGCAGTACTTC. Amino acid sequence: CASSLVEGGEQYF.

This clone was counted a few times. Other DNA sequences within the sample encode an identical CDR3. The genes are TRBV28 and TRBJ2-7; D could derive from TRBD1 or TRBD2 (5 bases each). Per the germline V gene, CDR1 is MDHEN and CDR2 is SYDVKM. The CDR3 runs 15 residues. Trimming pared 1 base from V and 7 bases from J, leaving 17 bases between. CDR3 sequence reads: CASSLSGTWRTEQYF. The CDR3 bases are TGTGCCAGCAGTTTATCCGGGACCTGGAGGACGGAGCAGTACTTC.

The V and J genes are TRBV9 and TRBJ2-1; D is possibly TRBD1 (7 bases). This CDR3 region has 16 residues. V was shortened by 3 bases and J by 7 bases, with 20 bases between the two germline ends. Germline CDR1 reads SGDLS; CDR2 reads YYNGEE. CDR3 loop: CASSAAGGGNQNEQFF. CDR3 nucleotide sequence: TGTGCCAGCAGCGCCGCAGGGGGAGGAAACCAGAATGAGCAGTTCTTC.

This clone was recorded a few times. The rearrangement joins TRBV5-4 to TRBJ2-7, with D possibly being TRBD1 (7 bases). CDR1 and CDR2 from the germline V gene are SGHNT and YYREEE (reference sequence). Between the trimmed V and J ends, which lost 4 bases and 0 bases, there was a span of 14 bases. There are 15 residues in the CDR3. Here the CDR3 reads CASSGRDRSSYEQYF. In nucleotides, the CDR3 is TGTGCCAGCAGCGGGCGGGACAGAAGCTCCTACGAGCAGTACTTC.

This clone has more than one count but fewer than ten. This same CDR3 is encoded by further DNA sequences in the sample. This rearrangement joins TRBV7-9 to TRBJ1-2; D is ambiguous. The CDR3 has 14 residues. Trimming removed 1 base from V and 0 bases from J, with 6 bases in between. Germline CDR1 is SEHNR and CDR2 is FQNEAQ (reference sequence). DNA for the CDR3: TGTGCCAGCAGCTTAGGGGCATCTAACTATGGCTACACCTTC. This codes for CASSLGASNYGYTF.

The CDR3 DNA is TGTGCCTGGACAAGACCGCCATCCTACAATGAGCAGTTCTTC. Protein: CAWTRPPSYNEQFF. The rearrangement links TRBV30 to TRBJ2-1; D gene uncertain. V gave up 4 bases and J gave up 1 base, with 11 bases separating them. This CDR3 contains 14 residues. The germline gives CDR1 GTSNPN, CDR2 SVGIG (reference sequence).

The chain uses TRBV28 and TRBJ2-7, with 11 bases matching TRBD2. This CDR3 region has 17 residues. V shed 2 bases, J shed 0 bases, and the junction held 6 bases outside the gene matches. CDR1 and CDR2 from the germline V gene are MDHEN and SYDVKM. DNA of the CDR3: TGTGCCAGCAGTTTACAGTCTAGCGGGAGGACCTCCTACGAGCAGTACTTC. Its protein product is CASSLQSSGRTSYEQYF.

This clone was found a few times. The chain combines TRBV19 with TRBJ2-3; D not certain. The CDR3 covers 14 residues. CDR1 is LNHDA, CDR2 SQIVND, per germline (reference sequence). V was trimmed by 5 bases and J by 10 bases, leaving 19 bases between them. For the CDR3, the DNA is TGTGCCAGTAGTTATGGCGTGAATGGGGTCCCGCAGTATTTT. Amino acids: CASSYGVNGVPQYF. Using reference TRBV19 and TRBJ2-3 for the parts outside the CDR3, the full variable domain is DGGITQSPKYLFRKEGQNVTLSCEQNLNHDAMYWYRQDPGQGLRLIYYSQIVNDFQKGDIAEGYSVSREKKESFPLTVTSAQKNPTAFYLCASSYGVNGVPQYFGPGTRLTVL.

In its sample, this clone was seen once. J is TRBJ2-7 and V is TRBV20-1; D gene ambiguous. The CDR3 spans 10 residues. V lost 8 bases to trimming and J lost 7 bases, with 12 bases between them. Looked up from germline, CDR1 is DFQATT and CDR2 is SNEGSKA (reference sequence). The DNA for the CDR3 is TGCAGTCCTCAGAGACTTGAGCAGTACTTC. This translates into CSPQRLEQYF.

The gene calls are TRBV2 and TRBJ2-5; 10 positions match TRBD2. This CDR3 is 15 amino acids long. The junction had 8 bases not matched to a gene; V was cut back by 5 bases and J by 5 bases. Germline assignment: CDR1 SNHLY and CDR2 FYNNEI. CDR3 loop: CASSSTSGNLETQYF. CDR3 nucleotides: TGTGCCAGCAGTAGTACTAGCGGGAATTTGGAGACCCAGTACTTC. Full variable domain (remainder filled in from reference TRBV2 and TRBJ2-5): EPEVTQTPSHQVTQMGQEVILRCVPISNHLYFYWYRQILGQKVEFLVSFYNNEISEKSEIFDDQFSVERPDGSNFTLKIRSTKLEDSAMYFCASSSTSGNLETQYFGPGTRLLVL.

The CDR3 here is CASRSSALPGLASTDTQYF. CDR3 bases: TGTGCCAGCAGATCCAGTGCCCTTCCGGGACTAGCGAGCACAGATACGCAGTATTTT. V gene TRBV27 combines with J gene TRBJ2-3; 10 bases are a match to TRBD2. Germline values: CDR1 MNHEY, CDR2 SMNVEV (reference sequence). The CDR3 consists of 19 residues. Trimming removed 6 bases from V and 0 bases from J; junction bases left unmatched: 15.

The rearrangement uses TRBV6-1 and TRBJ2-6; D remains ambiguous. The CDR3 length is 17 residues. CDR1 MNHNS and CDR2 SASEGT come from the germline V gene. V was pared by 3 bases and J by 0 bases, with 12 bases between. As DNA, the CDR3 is TGTGCCAGCAGTGATTCTGGATACCTCTCTGGGGCCAACGTCCTGACTTTC. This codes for CASSDSGYLSGANVLTF.

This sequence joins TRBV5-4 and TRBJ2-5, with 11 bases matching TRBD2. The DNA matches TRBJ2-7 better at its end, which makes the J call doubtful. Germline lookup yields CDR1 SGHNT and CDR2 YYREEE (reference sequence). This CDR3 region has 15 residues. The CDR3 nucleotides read TGTGCCAGCAGCTCGATAGCGGGAGGGGAACACGAGCAGTACTTC. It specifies CASSSIAGGEHEQYF.

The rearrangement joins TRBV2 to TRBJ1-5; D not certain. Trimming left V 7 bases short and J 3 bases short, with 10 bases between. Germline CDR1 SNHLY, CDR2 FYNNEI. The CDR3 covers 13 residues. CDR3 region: CASMPDFNQPQHF. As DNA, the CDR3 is TGTGCCAGCATGCCGGATTTCAATCAGCCCCAGCATTTT.